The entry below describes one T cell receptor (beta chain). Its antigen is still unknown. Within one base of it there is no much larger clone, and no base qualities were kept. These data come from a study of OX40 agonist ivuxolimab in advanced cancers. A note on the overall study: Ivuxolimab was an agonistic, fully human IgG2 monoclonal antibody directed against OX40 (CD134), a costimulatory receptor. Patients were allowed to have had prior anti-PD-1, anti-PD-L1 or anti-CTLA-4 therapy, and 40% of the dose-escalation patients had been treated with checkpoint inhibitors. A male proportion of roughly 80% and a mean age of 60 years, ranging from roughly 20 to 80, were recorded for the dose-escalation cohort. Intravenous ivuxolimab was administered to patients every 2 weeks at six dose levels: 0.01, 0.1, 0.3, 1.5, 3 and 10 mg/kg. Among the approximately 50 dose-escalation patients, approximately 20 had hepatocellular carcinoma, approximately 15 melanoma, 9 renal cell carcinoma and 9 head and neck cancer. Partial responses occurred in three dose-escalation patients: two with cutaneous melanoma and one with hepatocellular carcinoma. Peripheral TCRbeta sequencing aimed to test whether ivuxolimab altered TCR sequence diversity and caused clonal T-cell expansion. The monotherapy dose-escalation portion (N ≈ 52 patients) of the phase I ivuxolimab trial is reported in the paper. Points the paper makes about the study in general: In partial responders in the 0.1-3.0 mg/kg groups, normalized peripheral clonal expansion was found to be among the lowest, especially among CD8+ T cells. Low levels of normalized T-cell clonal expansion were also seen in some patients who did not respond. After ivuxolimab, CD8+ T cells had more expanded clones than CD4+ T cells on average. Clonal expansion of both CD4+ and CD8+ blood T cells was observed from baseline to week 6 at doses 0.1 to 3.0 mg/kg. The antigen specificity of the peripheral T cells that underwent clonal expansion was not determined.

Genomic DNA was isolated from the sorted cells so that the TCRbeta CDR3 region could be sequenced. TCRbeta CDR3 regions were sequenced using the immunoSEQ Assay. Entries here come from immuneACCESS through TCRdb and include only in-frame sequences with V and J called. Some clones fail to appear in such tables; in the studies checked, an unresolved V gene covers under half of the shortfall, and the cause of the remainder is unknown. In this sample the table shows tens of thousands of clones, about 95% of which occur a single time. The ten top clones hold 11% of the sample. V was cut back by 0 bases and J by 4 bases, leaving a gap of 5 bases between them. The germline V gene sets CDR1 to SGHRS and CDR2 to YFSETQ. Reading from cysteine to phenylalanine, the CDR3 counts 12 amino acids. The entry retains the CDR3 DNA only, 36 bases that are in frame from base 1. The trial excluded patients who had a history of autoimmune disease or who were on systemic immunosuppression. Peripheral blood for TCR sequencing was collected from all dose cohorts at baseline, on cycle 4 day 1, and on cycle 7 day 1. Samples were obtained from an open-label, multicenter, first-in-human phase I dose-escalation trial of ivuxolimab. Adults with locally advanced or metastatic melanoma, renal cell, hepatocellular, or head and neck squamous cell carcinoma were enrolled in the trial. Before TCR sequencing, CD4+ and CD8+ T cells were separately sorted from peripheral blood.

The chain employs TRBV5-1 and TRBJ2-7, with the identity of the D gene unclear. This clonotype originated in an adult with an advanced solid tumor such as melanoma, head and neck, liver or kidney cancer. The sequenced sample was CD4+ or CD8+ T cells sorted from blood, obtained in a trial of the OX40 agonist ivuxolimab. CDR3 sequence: CASSLEGYEQYF. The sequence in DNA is TGCGCCAGCAGCTTGGAGGGATACGAGCAGTACTTC.